The 30 T cell receptor beta chains presented below share a single source sample, sequenced in a study of Graves' ophthalmopathy and Graves' hyperthyroidism (dated by TCRdb to 2016 to 2019). TCRdb shows the sequencer as Illumina HiSeq 2000. For repertoire sequencing, TCR beta CDR3 regions were amplified from RNA transcripts. A first-round RT-PCR used HTBI primers with the Qiagen OneStep RT-PCR kit, followed by a second-round multiplex PCR, size selection and purification. TCRdb passed the public sequencing reads through fastp at Q25 and MiXCR, retaining productive beta sequences. Identical CDR3 protein sequences are pooled into one entry, listed with their most common genes and DNA. A total of a few hundred thousand distinct CDR3 sequences appear in this sample, approximately 20% of them only once. The top ten constitute roughly 1.4% of the sample. Sequenced input: peripheral blood. The receptors here all came from a young woman with Graves' ophthalmopathy. Donor details come from another sample of the same person, matched by shared clones.

This clonotype was seen many times. This chain joins TRBV12-3 or TRBV12-4 and TRBJ1-1, with D hard to call. With 3 bases removed from V and 3 bases from J, the gap between germline ends came to 5 bases. The length of the CDR3 is 12 residues. The CDR3 region has the DNA TGTGCCAGCAGTTTTTTCGACACTGAAGCTTTCTTT. It is translated as CASSFFDTEAFF.

This clonotype was seen many times. The chain has TRBV27 and TRBJ1-1; the D gene is possibly TRBD1 (6 bases). CDR3 length equals 13 residues. The V end lost 9 bases, the J end lost 1 base, and 12 bases lay between the germline ends. The germline V gene encodes CDR1 MNHEY and CDR2 SMNVEV (reference sequence). The CDR3 nucleotides are TGTGCCAGTACCCACAGGGAGAACACTGAAGCTTTCTTT. Its protein product is CASTHRENTEAFF.

The chain joins TRBV6-2 or TRBV6-3 to TRBJ1-2, with 10 positions matching TRBD1. Trimming at V came to 5 bases and at J to 11 bases, leaving 11 bases not matched to a gene. The CDR3 has 14 amino acids. From germline, CDR1 is MNHEY and CDR2 SVGEGT. CDR3 in amino acids: CASSNPGQGTGYTF. CDR3 coding DNA: TGTGCCAGCAGTAACCCGGGACAGGGGACCGGGTACACCTTC.

This clonotype was detected ten times or more. The V call is TRBV12-3 or TRBV12-4, the J call TRBJ2-7; TRBD2 matches at 7 bases. The CDR3 runs to 12 residues. V lost 11 bases and J lost 0; bases outside the gene matches: 4. The DNA of the CDR3 is TGTGCCTCCGGCGGGGGCTCCTACGAGCAGTACTTC. Translating gives CASGGGSYEQYF.

At least ten counts were recorded for this clonotype. The genes are TRBV27 and TRBJ1-5; a weak D match, TRBD1 (5 bases). The CDR3 consists of 14 residues. Germline V gives CDR1 MNHEY, CDR2 SMNVEV (reference sequence). The ends were cut back, 2 bases at V and 6 bases at J, with 11 bases in the middle. CDR3 in DNA: TGTGCCAGCAGTTTACGGGGGTACGGTCAGCCCCAGCATTTT. Amino acids: CASSLRGYGQPQHF.

In its sample, this clonotype was seen many times. V usage is TRBV11-1 and J usage is TRBJ2-2, with 7 bases matching TRBD1. The length of the CDR3 is 15 residues. Germline assignment: CDR1 SGHAT and CDR2 FQDESV (reference sequence). Unmatched junction bases numbered 4, after V lost 4 bases and J lost 2 bases. The CDR3 sequence: CASSWTGLNTGELFF. The CDR3 DNA follows: TGTGCCAGCAGCTGGACAGGACTTAACACCGGGGAGCTGTTTTTT. The entire variable domain, with the rest obtained from reference TRBV11-1 and TRBJ2-2, is as follows: EAEVAQSPRYKITEKSQAVAFWCDPISGHATLYWYRQILGQGPELLVQFQDESVVDDSQLPKDRFSAERLKGVDSTLKIQPAELGDSAMYLCASSWTGLNTGELFFGEGSRLTVL.

The CDR3 nucleotides are TGTGCCAGCACTTGGGGCTTTGATGACGGGGAGCTGTTTTTT. Its protein is CASTWGFDDGELFF. The J gene is TRBJ2-2, the V gene TRBV2; perhaps TRBD1 as D (5 bases). Trimming removed 7 bases at V and 7 bases at J, with 16 bases between. CDR1 and CDR2 from the germline V gene are SNHLY and FYNNEI. This CDR3 is 14 amino acids long.

The chain couples TRBV28 to TRBJ2-5; D gene uncertain. Germline values: CDR1 MDHEN, CDR2 SYDVKM. This CDR3 region has 15 residues. Between the trimmed V and J ends, which lost 1 base and 4 bases, there was a span of 13 bases. The CDR3 DNA sequence: TGTGCCAGCAGTTTATCGAGTCGGTGGGGAGAGACCCAGTACTTC. Its translation: CASSLSSRWGETQYF. Full variable domain (outside the CDR3, taken from reference TRBV28 and TRBJ2-5): DVKVTQSSRYLVKRTGEKVFLECVQDMDHENMFWYRQDPGLGLRLIYFSYDVKMKEKGDIPEGYSVSREKKERFSLILESASTNQTSMYLCASSLSSRWGETQYFGPGTRLLVL.

In its sample, this clonotype was seen many times. V is TRBV28 and J is TRBJ2-5; unclear D gene. The CDR3 extends over 16 amino acids. From germline, CDR1 is MDHEN and CDR2 SYDVKM. Trimming removed 2 bases from V and 0 bases from J, with 13 bases in between. CDR3 DNA: TGTGCCAGCAGTTTAGTCCCCGGCTTGGACCAAGAGACCCAGTACTTC. Its protein product is CASSLVPGLDQETQYF.

This clonotype was detected many times. The chain uses TRBV12-3 or TRBV12-4 and TRBJ1-1; 7 bases fit TRBD1. CDR3 length: 15 amino acids. Trimming removed 6 bases from V and 4 bases from J; junction bases left unmatched: 11. CDR3 amino acids: CASSPAGGRATEAFF. The DNA for the CDR3 is TGTGCCAGCAGCCCCGCAGGGGGGCGGGCCACTGAAGCTTTCTTT.

The J gene is TRBJ2-7, the V gene TRBV11-2, with TRBD2 as a possible D gene (6 bases). This CDR3 region has 16 residues. Germline V gene data show CDR1 as SGHAT and CDR2 as FQNNGV. V lost 5 bases to trimming and J lost 0 bases, with 17 bases between them. CDR3 loop: CASSDRGRDDSYEQYF. The CDR3 nucleotides are TGTGCCAGCAGCGACCGTGGGCGGGACGACTCCTACGAGCAGTACTTC. Based on the CDR3 plus reference TRBV11-2 and TRBJ2-7, the full variable domain is EAGVAQSPRYKIIEKRQSVAFWCNPISGHATLYWYQQILGQGPKLLIQFQNNGVVDDSQLPKDRFSAERLKGVDSTLKIQPAKLEDSAVYLCASSDRGRDDSYEQYFGPGTRLTVT.

The CDR3 DNA is TGTGCCAGCAGCTATGGGGGCAGAAACCGAAATAACTATGGCTACACCTTC. This gives the protein CASSYGGRNRNNYGYTF. The chain joins TRBV28 to TRBJ1-2; D might be TRBD1 (6 bases). The V and J ends lost 6 bases and 1 base respectively, with 21 bases between them. CDR1 is MDHEN and CDR2 is SYDVKM in the germline V gene. The CDR3 sequence is 17 residues long.

The gene calls are TRBV4-3 and TRBJ1-6; unclear D gene. The V end lost 0 bases, the J end lost 8 bases, and 17 bases lay between the germline ends. From germline, CDR1 is LGHNA and CDR2 YSLEER. The length of the CDR3 is 17 residues. The CDR3 nucleotides are TGCGCCAGCAGCCAAGATCGGCAGCTAACCCGTGATTCACCCCTCCACTTT. Translated: CASSQDRQLTRDSPLHF.

This clonotype was observed at least ten times. One end of the junction is discordant with germline, which a read error may explain. The CDR3 coding sequence is TGTGCCAGCAGTGAAGGGCGGGGGACCGGGAAGAACTTC. Protein sequence: CASSEGRGTGKNF. The gene calls are TRBV2 and TRBJ2-7; 7 positions match TRBD2. The germline gives CDR1 SNHLY, CDR2 FYNNEI. This CDR3 comprises 13 residues.

This clonotype was detected ten times or more. The genes are TRBV27 and TRBJ1-5; D possibly corresponds to TRBD1 (6 bases). The ends were cut back, 5 bases at V and 2 bases at J, with 13 bases in the middle. The CDR3 is 15 residues long. Germline loops: CDR1 MNHEY, CDR2 SMNVEV (reference sequence). The CDR3 nucleotides read TGTGCCAGCAGTAAACCGGGGGCAGGCAATCAGCCCCAGCATTTT. Protein product: CASSKPGAGNQPQHF.

This clonotype was counted ten times or more. J is TRBJ2-2 and V is TRBV19; no reliable D call. Between the trimmed V and J ends, which lost 5 bases and 4 bases, there was a span of 8 bases. Germline V gives CDR1 LNHDA, CDR2 SQIVND (reference sequence). The CDR3 contains 13 residues. CDR3 nucleotide sequence: TGTGCCAGTAGTGTCCTGGTCACCGGGGAGCTGTTTTTT. Its translation: CASSVLVTGELFF.

This clonotype was seen ten or more times. The chain links TRBV30 to TRBJ1-1; D unresolved. Per germline, CDR1 GTSNPN and CDR2 SVGIG (reference sequence). V gave up 1 base and J gave up 3 bases, with 6 bases separating them. This CDR3 has 12 amino acids. CDR3 protein: CAWSASDTEAFF. The CDR3, as DNA: TGTGCCTGGAGTGCCTCCGACACTGAAGCTTTCTTT.

In this sample, this clonotype turned up many times. The chain's CDR3 is CSASPGQGFTGELFF. CDR3 sequence (DNA): TGCAGCGCTTCCCCGGGACAGGGTTTTACCGGGGAGCTGTTTTTT. This chain uses TRBV29-1 with TRBJ2-2; 9 bases map to TRBD1. Germline trimming cut 7 bases from V and 5 bases from J; bases unmatched to any gene: 11. Germline CDR1 is SQVTM and CDR2 is ANQGSEA. The CDR3 length is 15 residues.

This clonotype was found many times. Sequence at one end of the junction differs from germline and may be a read error. The chain joins TRBV12-3 or TRBV12-4 to TRBJ2-7; 8 bases line up with TRBD2. This CDR3 contains 11 residues. The CDR3 spells CASSQTGGPHF. The DNA for the CDR3 is TGTGCCAGCAGTCAGACGGGGGGGCCCCACTTC.

This clonotype appeared many times. The V and J genes are TRBV6-2 or TRBV6-3 and TRBJ2-3; maybe TRBD1 (5 bases). V lost 5 bases and J lost 3, with 15 bases in between. CDR3 size: 15 residues. Germline V gene data show CDR1 as MNHEY and CDR2 as SVGEGT. CDR3 DNA sequence: TGTGCCAGCAGTCAAATAAGGGGTAGTACAGATACGCAGTATTTT. It encodes CASSQIRGSTDTQYF.

This clonotype was picked up many times. V and J are TRBV5-6 and TRBJ1-1, with TRBD1 matching 10 bases. Germline-derived CDR1 and CDR2 are SGHDT and YYEEEE. V gave up 4 bases and J gave up 4 bases; unmatched junction bases: 4. The CDR3 length is 14 residues. CDR3 bases: TGTGCCAGCAGCCAGACAGGGGGCCCCACTGAAGCTTTCTTT. It specifies CASSQTGGPTEAFF.

This clonotype was recorded many times. This chain links TRBV6-2 or TRBV6-3 with TRBJ2-5; 8 nucleotides line up with TRBD2. This CDR3 is 17 amino acids long. Germline trimming cut 2 bases from V and 4 bases from J; bases unmatched to any gene: 12. Germline V gives CDR1 MNHEY, CDR2 SVGEGT. As DNA, the CDR3 is TGTGCCAGCAGTTACCCCCTACGGGGGGGCCGACGAGAGACCCAGTACTTC. It codes for CASSYPLRGGRRETQYF.

This clonotype has a handful of counts. This chain links TRBV7-2 with TRBJ2-4, with D possibly matching TRBD2 (5 bases). The CDR3 loop spans 15 amino acids. The V gene's germline CDR1 is SGHTA and CDR2 FQGNSA. Between the trimmed V and J ends, which lost 2 bases and 2 bases, there was a span of 10 bases. The CDR3 region has the DNA TGTGCCAGCAGCTTACTCCCCGGGACCAAAAACATTCAGTACTTC. It yields the protein CASSLLPGTKNIQYF.

This clonotype was detected ten times or more. The gene calls are TRBV25-1 and TRBJ1-1; D gene unclear. Germline loops: CDR1 MGHDK, CDR2 SYGVNS. The CDR3 covers 13 residues. The germline V and J ends were trimmed by 8 bases and 11 bases, with 21 bases remaining between them. CDR3 sequence: CASVPPAAAGAFF. In nucleotides, the CDR3 is TGTGCCAGCGTCCCGCCGGCAGCGGCTGGGGCTTTCTTT. The full variable domain, rest sourced from reference TRBV25-1 and TRBJ1-1, is EADIYQTPRYLVIGTGKKITLECSQTMGHDKMYWYQQDPGMELHLIHYSYGVNSTEKGDLSSESTVSRIRTEHFPLTLESARPSHTSQYLCASVPPAAAGAFFGQGTRLTVV.

This clonotype was seen at least ten times. The chain employs TRBV6-1 and TRBJ1-5, with D unclear. The CDR3 spans 15 residues. The germline CDR1 and CDR2 sequences are MNHNS and SASEGT. V was clipped by 0 bases and J by 3 bases, with 9 bases between them. CDR3 sequence: CASSEARGTNQPQHF. The CDR3 DNA follows: TGTGCCAGCAGTGAAGCTCGGGGTACCAATCAGCCCCAGCATTTT.

This clonotype was recorded many times. This chain links TRBV30 with TRBJ1-2; D uncertain. This CDR3 region has 15 residues. Germline loops: CDR1 GTSNPN, CDR2 SVGIG (reference sequence). Deletions cut 2 bases from V and 0 bases from J, with 13 bases between. CDR3 loop: CAWSFTTGTNYGYTF. CDR3 coding DNA: TGTGCCTGGAGTTTTACGACTGGAACTAACTATGGCTACACCTTC.

This clonotype was seen a single time. The V and J genes are TRBV12-3 or TRBV12-4 and TRBJ2-5; D unclear. V lost 1 base to trimming and J lost 4 bases, with 7 bases between them. The CDR3 has 13 amino acids. This CDR3 is CASSLVASETQYF. DNA of the CDR3: TGTGCCAGCAGTTTAGTAGCATCAGAGACCCAGTACTTC.

The table lists this clonotype with many counts. The gene calls are TRBV7-3 and TRBJ2-2; D is perhaps TRBD1 or TRBD2 (6 bases each). Between the trimmed V and J ends, which lost 4 bases and 7 bases, there was a span of 13 bases. Germline V CDR1 and CDR2: SGHTA, FQGTGA. The CDR3 totals 14 residues. In DNA, the CDR3 is TGTGCCAGCAGCTACTTCAGGGGAGGCGGGGAGCTGTTTTTT. Its translation: CASSYFRGGGELFF.

In this sample, this clonotype turned up many times. The chain has TRBV5-5 and TRBJ2-7; D is undetermined. CDR3 length: 13 residues. Trimming took off 1 base at V and 2 bases at J, with 7 bases between the two ends. Germline CDR1 reads SGHKS; CDR2 reads YYEKEE (reference sequence). The CDR3 here is CASSLKVAYEQYF. Here the CDR3 DNA reads TGTGCCAGCAGCTTGAAGGTTGCCTACGAGCAGTACTTC. The full variable domain, in which reference TRBV5-5 and TRBJ2-7 provide the parts outside the CDR3, is DAGVTQSPTHLIKTRGQQVTLRCSPISGHKSVSWYQQVLGQGPQFIFQYYEKEERGRGNFPDRFSARQFPNYSSELNVNALLLGDSALYLCASSLKVAYEQYFGPGTRLTVT.

This clonotype was recorded at least ten times. This rearrangement joins TRBV6-1 to TRBJ2-7; TRBD2 is a possible D gene (7 bases). Germline V lookup: CDR1 MNHNS, CDR2 SASEGT. This CDR3 is 15 amino acids long. With 8 bases removed from V and 5 bases from J, the gap between germline ends came to 22 bases. CDR3 in DNA: TGTGCCAGCTGGGGGGGGCGGTGGCTAAGCAACGAGCAGTACTTC. Protein sequence: CASWGGRWLSNEQYF.